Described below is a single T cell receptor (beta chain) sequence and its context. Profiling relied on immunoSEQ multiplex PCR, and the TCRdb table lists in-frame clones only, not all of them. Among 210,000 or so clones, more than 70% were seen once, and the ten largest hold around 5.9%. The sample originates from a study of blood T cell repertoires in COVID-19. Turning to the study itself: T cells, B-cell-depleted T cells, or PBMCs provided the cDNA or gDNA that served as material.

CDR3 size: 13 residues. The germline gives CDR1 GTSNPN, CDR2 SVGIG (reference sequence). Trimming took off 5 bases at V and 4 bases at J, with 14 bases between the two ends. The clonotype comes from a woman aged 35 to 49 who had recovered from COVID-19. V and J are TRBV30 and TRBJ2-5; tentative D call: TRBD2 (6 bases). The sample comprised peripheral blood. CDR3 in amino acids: CAWRPTGVETQYF. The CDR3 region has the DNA TGTGCCTGGCGTCCAACGGGGGTAGAGACCCAGTACTTC.